A selection of T cell receptor beta chains follows, all from one sample in a study of blood T cells in healthy people across ages. Using its own MiXCR run on the 5' RACE reads, TCRdb lists one record per CDR3 protein. Seen here are 1.2 million to 1.5 million distinct CDR3 sequences, around two fifths observed once, and the top ten hold around 8%. Sequenced input: blood. The receptors here all came from a woman in her late teens or twenties in good health. The CDR3 runs from the conserved cysteine through the conserved F or W. Fields, in order: V gene, clone size, D gene, J gene, CDR3 DNA, CDR3 protein. The D gene is left open where the match is weak. Expanded clones are given a class, and other clones once, few, many or no size at all.

>TRBV28|-|-|TRBJ2-7
TGTGCCAGCACCTTGGGGTCCACCTACGAGCAGTACTTC
CASTLGSTYEQYF
>TRBV10-3|-|TRBD1|TRBJ1-1
TGTGCCATCAAGGGACAGGGTTTCGGCACTGAAGCTTTCTTT
CAIKGQGFGTEAFF
>TRBV27|-|TRBD1|TRBJ2-1
TGTGCCAGCAGTTTAGGGCACAGGGGCGATGAGCAGTTCTTC
CASSLGHRGDEQFF
>TRBV10-3|once|TRBD2|TRBJ2-3
TGTGCCACAAAAGCCGGGACTAGCTTCACAGATATGCAGTATTTT
CATKAGTSFTDMQYF
>TRBV24-1|-|TRBD1|TRBJ2-7
TGTGCCACCAGTATACTAGACAGGGGGATTCCCTACGAGCAGTACTTC
CATSILDRGIPYEQYF
>TRBV3-1|many|-|TRBJ1-2
TGTGCCAGCAGCCAAGGGATTAACTATGGCTACACCTTC
CASSQGINYGYTF
>TRBV21-1|-|-|TRBJ2-7
TGTGCCAGCAGCGCTCCCCCGCGTGGGAGCGTCGACGAGCAGTACTTC
CASSAPPRGSVDEQYF
>TRBV20-1|few|-|TRBJ2-1
TGCAGTGCACCCGGACAGCCCTCCTACAATGAGCAGTTCTTC
CSAPGQPSYNEQFF
>TRBV30|-|-|TRBJ1-3
TGTGCCTGGAGTGCGATTGGGGTCCCCATATATTTT
CAWSAIGVPIYF
>TRBV27|-|-|TRBJ1-1
TGTGCCAGCAGTTTAAGGGTTTTGAACACTGAAGCTTTCTTT
CASSLRVLNTEAFF
>TRBV24-1|few|TRBD2|TRBJ2-1
TGTGCCACCAGTGACCATGGACTAGCATCCAATGAGCAGTTCTTC
CATSDHGLASNEQFF
>TRBV6-5|few|TRBD1|TRBJ2-3
TGTGCCAGCAGTTCACGACAGGGAGCCGCGTATTTT
CASSSRQGAAYF
>TRBV10-1|-|TRBD1|TRBJ1-5
TGCGCCAGCAGTGAGGGACAGGGGGGCCTACAGGAGCCCCAGCATTTT
CASSEGQGGLQEPQHF
>TRBV28|many|-|TRBJ2-7
TGTGCCAGCAGTTTTGGTACCGTCCCGGTTCAGTACTTC
CASSFGTVPVQYF
>TRBV21-1|few|-|TRBJ2-1
TGTGCCAGCAGCAAAGCGGTCGCCCTAGCGGGAGTACGGGAAAATGAGCAGTTCTTC
CASSKAVALAGVRENEQFF
>TRBV10-3|-|-|TRBJ2-7
TGTGCCATCACCCAGGATGGGGGGCCCCAATCCGAAGAGCAGTACTTC
CAITQDGGPQSEEQYF
>TRBV28|-|TRBD1|TRBJ2-7
TGTGCCAGCAGAGACGCAACCGGGACAGGGAGCGAGCAGTACTTC
CASRDATGTGSEQYF
>TRBV6-1|-|-|TRBJ1-1
TGTGCCAGCACCCAACAGGGACCAGCTTTCTTT
CASTQQGPAFF
>TRBV5-4|-|-|TRBJ2-5
TGTGCCAGCAGCCGCAATTTACAGCCTCAAGAGACCCAGTACTTC
CASSRNLQPQETQYF
>TRBV5-1|-|-|TRBJ1-4
TGCGCCAGCAGCTGGATGTGGGTAATGGGGAGAGTCGAGAAACTGTTTTTT
CASSWMWVMGRVEKLFF
>TRBV7-2|few|-|TRBJ2-3
TGTGCCAGCAGCTTAGGGGGTAAAGATACGCAGTATTTT
CASSLGGKDTQYF
>TRBV4-2|few|-|TRBJ2-5
TGTGCCAGCAGCCAAGATCCGGGGAGAGGGGGAAAAGAGACCCAGTACTTC
CASSQDPGRGGKETQYF